This TCR beta chain was recorded in a study of cytomegalovirus exposure and HLA in healthy donors (dated by TCRdb to the late 2010s). Study-level background: An earlier analysis of several hundred of the donors reported about 260 Gb of sequence data and around 100 million unique TCR beta sequences obtained from 150 million to 200 million T cells. Every discovery cohort repertoire had been produced on one sequencing platform. Donor age, sex, ethnicity and CMV serostatus were compiled alongside the repertoire data. HLA typing covered class I and class II loci at four-digit resolution. The study profiled the T cell repertoires of under 850 subjects by immunosequencing and related them to cytomegalovirus serostatus. The aim of the study was to test whether cataloging public T cell receptors could identify signatures of past pathogen exposure. A later genetic analysis used genome-wide SNP genotypes for about three fifths of the 666 donors, treating that subset as a discovery cohort. Roughly 300 gigabases of sequencing data and around 88 million unique TCR sequences made up an early release that covered several hundred HLA-typed donors. The genetic ancestry cluster associated with self-reported Caucasian donors included 81% of the 398 genotyped donors. A later analysis re-examined previously published TCR beta repertoires from just over 650 donors and added high-resolution HLA genotyping to investigate patterns of TCR occurrence. In the later analysis, no new phenotypic data were used to find candidate immune exposures; instead, reliance was placed on TCR beta sequences and their occurrence across donors. Among about 400 genotyped donors of the cohort, an average of about 240,000 unique TCR beta nucleotide sequences was sequenced per donor, of which roughly 17% were non-productive. Several DR-DQ haplotypes were treated as single units for association and clustering because of strong linkage in the cohort. In addition to the first cohort of 500 to 850 subjects, a separate validation cohort of 120 different subjects was used. To predict cytomegalovirus infection status, the study combined high-throughput TCR immunosequencing, statistical association of individual TCRs with disease status, and machine learning. An earlier analysis of several hundred of the donors applied high-throughput TCR beta sequencing to assess whether each TCR beta V gene segment acted as functional or pseudogenic. The number of typed donors differed by locus: about 620-630 for A, B, C, DRB1 and DQB1; approximately 530 for DQA1; approximately 600 for DPA1; and about 450 for DPB1.

Library method: the immunoSEQ multiplex PCR assay. For the multiplex PCR, a mixture combining 60 forward primers for TCR Vbeta segments and 13 reverse primers for TCR Jbeta segments was used. A multiplex PCR assay on genomic DNA amplified the CDR3 region of rearranged TCR beta genes. The Illumina HiSeq System was used to sequence the amplified TCR beta libraries as 87-base-pair reads. In the paper's pipeline: A later analysis tallied about 77 million unique TCR beta chains across the approximately 670 repertoires, and around 9.9 million of those chains were shared by two or more donors. A nearest-neighbor algorithm error-corrected the raw reads and collapsed the reads into unique sequences, merging closely related sequences to remove PCR and sequencing errors. To assign V, D and J gene segments, CDR3 sequences were aligned to IMGT reference sequences. Each retained sequence needed at least a six-nucleotide match to both a V gene segment and a J gene segment. Rearrangements were classified as productive when the CDR3 lacked stop codons and remained in frame with V and J, and all other rearrangements were classified as non-productive. CDR3 was defined according to IMGT convention as the region running from the second conserved V-encoded cysteine to the conserved J-encoded phenylalanine. In an earlier analysis of 587 of the donors, sequences lacking an unambiguous match to a single V gene segment were excluded. An earlier analysis of 587 of the donors called V segments functional above 56.7% productive rearrangements and segregating when the between-donor standard deviation exceeded 5%. A statistical classification framework was developed to diagnose cytomegalovirus status using the catalog of TCR beta chain sequences. V and J gene assignment, in a later analysis, came from comparing TCR nucleotide sequences with IMGT/GENE-DB human TR gene sequences. A later analysis assigned CDR3 sequences and most-parsimonious VDJ recombination scenarios with the TCRdist pipeline. In a later analysis, every TCR beta chain was defined by the combination of its CDR3 amino acid sequence and its V-gene family, and reads without a unique V-gene family were dropped. In a later analysis, several hundred highly shared, low-generation-probability nucleotide sequences were removed to address suspected cross-contamination and a sequencing artifact. A later analysis calculated a clonal expansion index for each public chain from normalized within-repertoire ranks of inferred template counts. A later analysis computed generation probabilities with a VDJ recombination model fitted to out-of-frame rearrangements, and checked the results against IGoR. Hypergeometric tests were used in a later analysis to score TCR-TCR, TCR-HLA and TCR-CMV co-occurrence, with a repertoire-size bias correction applied to the TCR pairs. To estimate false discovery rates, a later analysis permuted the HLA or CMV assignments 20 times. In a later analysis, co-occurring TCRs were grouped using DBSCAN, and TCRdist sequence similarity was added for clustering within HLA-allele-positive subsets. Repertoires with fewer than 30,000 or more than 120,000 public chains were left out of co-occurrence clustering, as were four to six repertoires with anomalous nucleotide sharing. TCRdb obtained this table from immuneACCESS and retained in-frame rearrangements with V and J assigned. These tables miss some clones; where compared with another copy, unresolved V genes account for less than half of the shortfall, and the remainder is unexplained. That table furnishes V, J and clone size, whereas the DNA furnished D and trimming. The sample data list approximately 110,000 clones, and around 77% of these were observed just once. Together, the top ten hold 5% to 5.5% of the sample.

Comments on this clone: The antigen it recognizes is unknown. No base-level quality is on record; no much larger clone is a single base apart.

The cohort consisted of 600 or so healthy bone marrow donors. At the time of sampling, all cohort members were nominally healthy, though unrecorded immune exposures were likely present. The donor was CMV seropositive and belonged to the group of some 290 seropositive cohort members. Every donor gave a peripheral blood sample, and the peripheral blood mononuclear cells from that sample were used for TCR beta sequencing. The Qiagen DNeasy Blood Extraction Kit was used to extract genomic DNA from the blood cell samples. Summary of the overall study and its limitations: In the study, about 150 TCR beta chains were listed as associated with cytomegalovirus. Cytomegalovirus status was reported to be diagnosed by the classifier with high specificity and sensitivity in both the original and validation cohorts. For the cohort, immune exposure information was limited to CMV serostatus. Assigning TCR associations to individual alleles was difficult when HLA alleles, especially DR and DQ, strongly co-occurred. Across donors, most TCR sequences were observed very rarely, whereas some public TCRs were present in many individuals. A later analysis found that HLA-associated TCR beta chains were more clonally expanded and had lower generation probabilities than equally common non-associated chains. A further reported finding was that TCR beta sequences accurately predicted the HLA-A and HLA-B alleles for most subjects in the first cohort. A later genetic analysis reported fewer N-insertions in productive TCRs among donors in an Asian-associated ancestry cluster than the roughly 700-donor mean. The earlier analysis of some 560 of the donors excluded some 15 rarely observed V segments, including chromosome 9 orphons, because counts were too low. A later analysis associated about 18,000 TCR beta sequences with specific HLA alleles at a false discovery rate of 0.05. In vitro tests confirmed that a few of the cytomegalovirus-associated TCR beta chains recognize cytomegalovirus antigens. In an earlier analysis of some 550 of the donors, most TCR beta V segments were observed in productive rearrangements about 90% or about 30% of the time, broadly matching IMGT annotations. According to a later analysis, parvovirus B19, influenza, CMV and Epstein-Barr virus appeared linked to several top co-occurrence clusters. An association between a missense DCLRE1C variant and V-gene and J-gene trimming of TCR beta chains was found in a later genetic analysis and replicated in an independent cohort. A later analysis found that TCR association rates varied across HLA loci, with DRB1 alleles showing the most associated TCRs and HLA-C alleles the fewest. The sequencing pipeline was judged likely to have produced a cluster of highly shared sequence variants as a technical artifact. This cohort had only TCR beta chains sequenced, and the lack of alpha or paired-chain data limited which features could be detected. Correlated functional status among segregating V segments might reflect linkage disequilibrium, but an unknown experimental factor could not be ruled out. Presence/absence analyses assumed roughly uniform sequencing depth across donors, an assumption that may not hold. Because HLA typing was missing for some donors at each locus, association tests included only the typed subset. According to a later analysis, most CMV-associated TCR beta chains appeared to be HLA-restricted, and the HLA associations seemed to be driven largely by CMV exposure. It was suggested by the authors that the approach could potentially be generalized to other disease states and immunological phenotypes.

The sequenced sample was PBMCs. This receptor was obtained from a woman in her 30s in good health and CMV-seropositive.

DNA sequence: TGTGCCAGCAGTTACGGGTCAGGGGAAGCTTTCTTT. Its protein is CASSYGSGEAFF. This sequence uses TRBV6-5 and TRBJ1-1, and TRBD1 may be the D gene, going by 5 matching bases. The V end loses 2 bases and the J end loses 8 bases, and a stretch of 9 bases separates them. The CDR3 runs 12 residues from the cysteine to the phenylalanine. Of the read, only the CDR3 DNA is kept; its 36 bases are in frame from base 1. The germline V gene encodes CDR1 MNHEY and CDR2 SVGAGI.